The source of this TCR beta chain is a study of cytomegalovirus exposure and HLA in healthy donors. Study-level background: As released early, the data held 70 million to 100 million unique TCRs from HLA-typed donors.

As regards this clone: The antigen is not known.

CDR1 SGHRS and CDR2 YFSETQ come from the germline V gene. The CDR3 is 16 amino acids. V was pared by 0 bases and J by 0 bases, with 3 bases of the junction left unmatched. It was with 60 Vbeta and 13 Jbeta primers that the PCR ran. The protocol was immunoSEQ multiplex PCR, while the TCRdb copy is restricted to in-frame clones and leaves out a portion. In the table there are just over 150,000 clones, around three quarters of which are singletons. Study findings and constraints: Roughly uniform depth of sequencing across donors was assumed in presence/absence analyses. Cytomegalovirus association was assigned to 150 to 200 TCR beta chains. Within an earlier analysis, most TCR beta V segments proved productive either about 90% or about 30% of the time.

The origin of this receptor is a woman aged 40 to 50 in good health and CMV-seronegative. The chain recombines TRBV5-1 with TRBJ2-1, with 7 bases matching TRBD1. The specimen sequenced was PBMCs. CDR3 region: CASSLAGQVSYNEQFF. The CDR3 DNA is TGCGCCAGCAGCTTGGCCGGACAGGTCTCCTACAATGAGCAGTTCTTC.